Below, 10 T cell receptor beta chains from the same sample are listed, as sequenced in a study of blood T cell repertoires in COVID-19. Profiled with immunoSEQ multiplex PCR; TCRdb holds only in-frame clones, not every one. The table includes 130,000 or so clones, approximately 80% detected once. Sequencing was done on a sample of peripheral blood. The receptors were gathered from a human donor in a cohort sampled during active COVID-19.

The chain couples TRBV5-4 to TRBJ2-3; D gene ambiguous. The CDR3 contains 16 residues. Germline-derived CDR1 and CDR2 are SGHNT and YYREEE (reference sequence). With 0 bases removed from V and 1 base from J, the gap between germline ends came to 12 bases. CDR3 sequence (DNA): TGTGCCAGCAGCTTGGTACGTCTAAGAGGCACAGATACGCAGTATTTT. Amino acids: CASSLVRLRGTDTQYF. The full variable domain, completed using reference TRBV5-4 and TRBJ2-3, is ETGVTQSPTHLIKTRGQQVTLRCSSQSGHNTVSWYQQALGQGPQFIFQYYREEENGRGNFPPRFSGLQFPNYSSELNVNALELDDSALYLCASSLVRLRGTDTQYFGPGTRLTVL.

This clone was picked up one time. This sequence joins TRBV13 and TRBJ2-3, with 12 bases aligning to TRBD2. Trimming at V came to 4 bases and at J to 0 bases, leaving 5 bases not matched to a gene. Germline CDR1 reads PRHDT; CDR2 reads FYEKMQ (reference sequence). The CDR3 is 17 amino acids. CDR3 in amino acids: CASSSSGGGYSTDTQYF. The CDR3 region has the DNA TGTGCCAGCAGCTCTAGCGGGGGGGGATATAGCACAGATACGCAGTATTTT.

The chain is built from TRBV4-3 and TRBJ2-7; 8 bases are a match to TRBD1. CDR3 length: 16 residues. The germline gives CDR1 LGHNA, CDR2 YSLEER. The V gene end was trimmed by 1 base and the J gene end by 6 bases; junction bases not matched to a gene: 11. CDR3 residues: CASSQGQGALGGEQYF. The CDR3 DNA sequence: TGCGCCAGCAGCCAAGGTCAGGGGGCTTTGGGTGGCGAGCAGTACTTC.

This clone was counted between two and nine times. This chain links TRBV18 with TRBJ1-5; D remains unclear. V was shortened by 2 bases and J by 5 bases, with 7 bases between the two germline ends. The CDR3 length is 13 residues. CDR1 KGHSH and CDR2 LQKENI come from the germline V gene. The CDR3 DNA sequence: TGTGCCAGCTCACCAGGGCCCGATCAGCCCCAGCATTTT. It yields the protein CASSPGPDQPQHF.

This sequence joins TRBV21-1 and TRBJ1-1. TRBV21-1 corresponds to a pseudogene. This CDR3 region has 16 residues. CDR3 in DNA: TGTGCCAGCAGCCCCCCCCGGCGGGGGATAAACACTGAAGCTTTCTTT. It encodes CASSPPRRGINTEAFF.

V usage is TRBV5-6 and J usage is TRBJ1-4, with D perhaps TRBD1 (5 bases). The CDR3 has 14 amino acids. The V gene lost 5 bases and the J gene lost 3 bases, with 11 bases spanning the gap. The germline CDR1 and CDR2 sequences are SGHDT and YYEEEE. The CDR3 nucleotides read TGTGCCAGCAGAACCGGGGGGGCTAATGAAAAACTGTTTTTT. Translation: CASRTGGANEKLFF.

The chain is built from TRBV18 and TRBJ2-5, with D perhaps matching TRBD2 (5 bases). The length of the CDR3 is 14 residues. The V gene's germline CDR1 is KGHSH and CDR2 LQKENI. Trimming cost V 1 base and J 5 bases, with 11 bases left between them. Here the CDR3 reads CASSPRNGKETQYF. CDR3 nucleotides: TGTGCCAGCTCACCACGGAACGGGAAGGAGACCCAGTACTTC.

This clone has a handful of counts. The genes are TRBV2 and TRBJ2-1; TRBD2 is a possible D gene (5 bases). The V and J ends lost 7 bases and 10 bases respectively, with 11 bases between them. Germline assignment: CDR1 SNHLY and CDR2 FYNNEI. The CDR3 spans 11 residues. CDR3 sequence reads: CASNLAPEQFF. The CDR3 DNA follows: TGTGCCAGCAATTTAGCGCCAGAGCAGTTCTTC.

The rearrangement links TRBV28 to TRBJ2-7; 8 nucleotides match TRBD1. The CDR3 covers 12 residues. J was trimmed by 4 bases and V by 8 bases; bases with no gene match: 4. Germline V gene sequence: CDR1 MDHEN, CDR2 SYDVKM. The CDR3 DNA sequence: TGTGCCAGCCAGGACAGGGATTACGAGCAGTACTTC. Its protein product is CASQDRDYEQYF.

This rearrangement joins TRBV27 to TRBJ2-7; D perhaps matches TRBD2 (5 bases). Germline V gene data show CDR1 as MNHEY and CDR2 as SMNVEV (reference sequence). The CDR3 is 12 amino acids. Trimming shortened V by 8 bases and J by 9 bases, and 17 bases separated the two germline ends. The DNA for the CDR3 is TGTGCCAGCCCTCCCCGAGAGAGCGGGCAGTACTTC. Protein sequence: CASPPRESGQYF.